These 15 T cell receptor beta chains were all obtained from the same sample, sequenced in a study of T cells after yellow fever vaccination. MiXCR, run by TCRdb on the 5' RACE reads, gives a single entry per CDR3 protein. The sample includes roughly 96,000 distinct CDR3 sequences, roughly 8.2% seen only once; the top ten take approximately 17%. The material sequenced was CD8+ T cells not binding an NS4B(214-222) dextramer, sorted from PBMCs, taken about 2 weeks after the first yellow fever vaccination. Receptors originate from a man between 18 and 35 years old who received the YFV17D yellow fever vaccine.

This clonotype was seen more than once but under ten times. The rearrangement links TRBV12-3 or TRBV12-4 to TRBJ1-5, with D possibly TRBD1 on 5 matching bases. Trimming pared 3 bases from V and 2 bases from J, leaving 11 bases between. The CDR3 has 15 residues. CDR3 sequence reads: CASSFGQGGNQPQHF. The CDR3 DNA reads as TGTGCCAGCAGTTTCGGTCAGGGAGGCAATCAGCCCCAGCATTTT.

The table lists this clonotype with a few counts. The CDR3 nucleotides are TGTGCCAGCAGCCCCCGGGACAACTTTCTGTGGGCCAACGTCCTGACTTTC. This gives the protein CASSPRDNFLWANVLTF. The chain couples TRBV7-3 to TRBJ2-6; D possibly corresponds to TRBD1 (6 bases). The V end lost 5 bases, the J end lost 5 bases, and 19 bases lay between the germline ends. The CDR3 is 17 amino acids. Germline-derived CDR1 and CDR2 are SGHTA and FQGTGA.

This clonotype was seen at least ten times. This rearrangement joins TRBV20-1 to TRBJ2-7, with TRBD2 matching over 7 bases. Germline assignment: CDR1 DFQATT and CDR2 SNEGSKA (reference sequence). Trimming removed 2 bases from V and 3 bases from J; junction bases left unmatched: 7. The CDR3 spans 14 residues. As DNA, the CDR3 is TGCAGTGCTAGAATGGCGGAGCGGGACTACGAGCAGTACGTC. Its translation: CSARMAERDYEQYV.

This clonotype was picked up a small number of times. Here the CDR3 DNA reads TGTGCCAGCAGTGATCCAGGGGGTGAGACAGATACGCAGTATTTT. It specifies CASSDPGGETDTQYF. V and J are TRBV2 and TRBJ2-3; 7 nucleotides line up with TRBD1. V shed 3 bases, J shed 3 bases, and the junction held 6 bases outside the gene matches. The CDR3 has 15 amino acids. Germline CDR1 and CDR2: SNHLY and FYNNEI.

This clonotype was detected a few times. CDR3 residues: CASSQGSQADTQYF. CDR3 in DNA: TGTGCCAGCAGCCAAGGCTCCCAGGCAGATACGCAGTATTTT. This chain joins TRBV4-2 and TRBJ2-3, with unresolved D. This CDR3 has 14 residues. Trimming took 1 base from V and 4 from J, leaving 9 bases between them. Germline CDR1 LGHNA, CDR2 YNFKEQ.

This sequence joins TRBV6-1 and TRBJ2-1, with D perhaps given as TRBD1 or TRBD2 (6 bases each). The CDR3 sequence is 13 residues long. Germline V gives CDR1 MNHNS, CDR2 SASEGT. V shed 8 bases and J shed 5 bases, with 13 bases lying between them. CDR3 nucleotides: TGTGCCAGCCGGGGGCGTAACCACAATGAGCAGTTCTTC. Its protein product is CASRGRNHNEQFF.

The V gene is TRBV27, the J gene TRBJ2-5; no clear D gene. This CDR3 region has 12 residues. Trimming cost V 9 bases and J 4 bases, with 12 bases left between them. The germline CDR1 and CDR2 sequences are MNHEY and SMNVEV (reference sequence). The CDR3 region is CASGPRAETQYF. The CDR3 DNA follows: TGTGCCAGTGGACCGCGCGCAGAGACCCAGTACTTC.

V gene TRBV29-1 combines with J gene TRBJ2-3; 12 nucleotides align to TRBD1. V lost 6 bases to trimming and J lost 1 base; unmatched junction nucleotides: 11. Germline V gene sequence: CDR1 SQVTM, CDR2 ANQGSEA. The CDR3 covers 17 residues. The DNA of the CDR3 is TGCAGCGTCCCGGGACAGGGGGCTACCCAAGGCACAGATACGCAGTATTTT. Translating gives CSVPGQGATQGTDTQYF.

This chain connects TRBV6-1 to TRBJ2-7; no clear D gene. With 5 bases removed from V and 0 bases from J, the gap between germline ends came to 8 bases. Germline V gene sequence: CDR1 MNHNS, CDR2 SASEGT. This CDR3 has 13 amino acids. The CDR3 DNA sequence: TGTGCCAGCAGTCCTGTTAACTCCTACGAGCAGTACGTC. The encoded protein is CASSPVNSYEQYV.

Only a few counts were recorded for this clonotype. The CDR3 sequence: CASSLGRRSNYGYTF. The CDR3 DNA follows: TGTGCCAGCAGCTTGGGACGTCGGTCTAACTATGGCTACACCTTC. V and J are TRBV5-6 and TRBJ1-2; D is unresolved. V was cut by 0 bases and J by 0 bases, with 9 bases left in between. In germline, CDR1 is SGHDT, CDR2 YYEEEE. The CDR3 has 15 residues.

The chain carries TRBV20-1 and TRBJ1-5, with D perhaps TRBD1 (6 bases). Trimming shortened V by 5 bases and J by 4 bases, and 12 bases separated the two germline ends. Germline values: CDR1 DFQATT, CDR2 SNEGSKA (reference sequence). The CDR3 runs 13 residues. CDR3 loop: CSASGQSNQPQHF. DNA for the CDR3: TGCAGTGCTTCCGGACAGTCTAATCAGCCCCAGCATTTT.

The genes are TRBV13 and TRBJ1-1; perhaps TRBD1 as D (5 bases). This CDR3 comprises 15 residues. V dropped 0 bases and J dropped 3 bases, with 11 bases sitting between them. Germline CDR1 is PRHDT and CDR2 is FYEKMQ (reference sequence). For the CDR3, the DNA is TGTGCCAGCAGCTTAGGTTCGGGGGATTACACTGAAGCTTTCTTT. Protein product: CASSLGSGDYTEAFF.

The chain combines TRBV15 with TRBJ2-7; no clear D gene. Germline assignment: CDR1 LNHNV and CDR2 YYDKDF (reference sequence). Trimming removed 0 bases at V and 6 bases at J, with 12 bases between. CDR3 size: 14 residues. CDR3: CATSRDHEDLEQYF. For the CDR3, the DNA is TGTGCCACCAGCAGAGATCACGAAGACCTCGAGCAGTACTTC.

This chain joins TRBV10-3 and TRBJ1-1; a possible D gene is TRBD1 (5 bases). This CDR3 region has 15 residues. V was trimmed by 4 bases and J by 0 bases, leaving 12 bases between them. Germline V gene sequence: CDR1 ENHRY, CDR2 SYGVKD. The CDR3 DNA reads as TGTGCCATCAGTGGGGGGAACCCCCTGAACACTGAAGCTTTCTTT. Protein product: CAISGGNPLNTEAFF.

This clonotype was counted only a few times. The CDR3 region has the DNA TGTGCCAGCAGCTTCAGACCCCCAACTAATGAAAAACTGTTTTTT. This codes for CASSFRPPTNEKLFF. The V and J genes are TRBV7-8 and TRBJ1-4; D unresolved. The V end was cut by 3 bases, the J end by 0 bases, with 8 bases between. Germline assignment: CDR1 SGHVS and CDR2 FQNEAQ. This CDR3 is 15 amino acids long.